This entry features one T cell receptor beta chain sequence. Authors' analysis steps: By means of reference gene primer amplification, nucleated cell counts were estimated. Here immunoSEQ multiplex PCR was the method, and the copy in TCRdb shows in-frame clones only, minus some. V and J calls and clone size are those listed in that table; D and trimming were worked out from the DNA. The profile shows fewer than 250,000 clones, roughly 79% of them singletons. This entry is derived from a study of blood T cell repertoires in COVID-19. Germline values: CDR1 KGHSH, CDR2 LQKENI. Trimming took 3 bases from V and 2 from J; bases not matched to a gene: 13. The CDR3 covers 18 residues.

The clonotype originates from a woman older than 75 with acute or convalescent COVID-19. The sample was peripheral blood. V is TRBV18 and J is TRBJ1-2, with 9 bases that match TRBD1. The CDR3 protein is CASSPQIRIGQGNYGYTF. DNA of the CDR3: TGTGCCAGCTCACCCCAAATAAGAATAGGACAGGGGAACTATGGCTACACCTTC.